The present T cell receptor (beta chain) was sequenced within a study of cytomegalovirus exposure and HLA in healthy donors. To note about this clone: The antigen is unknown.

The V and J ends lost 8 bases and 4 bases, in that order; junction bases with no gene match: 2. Germline CDR1 reads LNHDA; CDR2 reads SQIVND (reference sequence). This CDR3 is 13 amino acids long. A multiplex PCR was run with 60 Vbeta primers and 13 Jbeta primers. Sequenced by immunoSEQ multiplex PCR; TCRdb stores in-frame clones only, minus some. Seen here are around 100,000 clones, around 75% observed once, and the top ten hold 4% to 5.5%. Study-level points and caveats: In an earlier analysis, in roughly 600 donors, most V segments appeared productive either ~87% or ~30% of the time.

The specimen sequenced was PBMCs. The clonotype originates from a woman aged 18-29 years in good health and CMV-seropositive. V usage is TRBV19 and J usage is TRBJ2-5; 12 nucleotides align to TRBD2. CDR3 bases: TGTGCCAGTCGACTAGCGGGAGTAGAGACCCAGTACTTC. Translating it yields CASRLAGVETQYF.